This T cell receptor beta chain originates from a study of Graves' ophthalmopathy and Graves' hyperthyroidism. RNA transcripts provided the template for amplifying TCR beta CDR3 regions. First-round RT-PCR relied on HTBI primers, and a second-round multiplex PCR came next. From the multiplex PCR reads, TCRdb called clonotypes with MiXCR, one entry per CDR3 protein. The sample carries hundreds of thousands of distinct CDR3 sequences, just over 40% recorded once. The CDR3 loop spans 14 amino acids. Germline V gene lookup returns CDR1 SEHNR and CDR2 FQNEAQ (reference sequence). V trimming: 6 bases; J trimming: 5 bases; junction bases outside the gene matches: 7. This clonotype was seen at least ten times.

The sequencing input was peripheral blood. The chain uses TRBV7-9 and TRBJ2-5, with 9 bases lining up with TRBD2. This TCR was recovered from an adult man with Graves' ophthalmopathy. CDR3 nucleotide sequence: TGTGCCAGCAGACCAGCGGGAGGAGGCGAGACCCAGTACTTC. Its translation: CASRPAGGGETQYF.